This T cell receptor beta chain was sequenced in a study of regulatory T cells in long-lasting Graves disease. Findings and caveats of the study: Newly diagnosed Graves' patients exceeded persistent ones in TCR diversity. Persistent patients shared about 3,000 public clonotypes among themselves. Newly diagnosed patients shared fewer, at under 1,000. It was in persistent disease that TRBV28, TRBJ1-2 and TRBJ2-5 were favored.

Per germline, CDR1 MNHNS and CDR2 SASEGT. Trimming cost V 2 bases and J 7 bases; bases outside gene matches: 8. The CDR3 totals 14 residues. Time point specified: newly diagnosed GD, antithyroid drugs for less than 3 months. There was RNA extracted from PBMCs, and the TCR library was made from it. Arm-PCR with iRepertoire HTBI primers amplified the CDR3 regions for these TCR beta libraries. A single record per CDR3 protein comes from TCRdb applying MiXCR to the multiplex PCR reads. The sample consists of hundreds of thousands of distinct CDR3 sequences, roughly 15% of them appearing once. The table lists this clonotype with many counts. Its cognate antigen is unknown. These data also featured in a second study, about T cells in Graves' hyperthyroidism and ophthalmopathy. That paper notes: First-round RT-PCR with HTBI primers amplified the TCR CDR3 region.

This sample comprised peripheral blood mononuclear cells (PBMCs), obtained at new diagnosis, from a patient treated with antithyroid drugs. The chain recombines TRBV6-1 with TRBJ2-7, with 7 bases matching TRBD1. This clonotype originated in a woman between 25 and 40 years old with Graves disease. In nucleotides, the CDR3 is TGTGCCAGCAGTGAATCTAAAACAGGGGTTGAGCAGTACTTC. Encoded protein: CASSESKTGVEQYF.